What follows are 18 T cell receptor beta chains derived from one specimen sequenced in a study of CD8+CD57+ T cells in acquired aplastic anemia. The template used for profiling TCR beta VDJ and CDR3 was genomic DNA. MiXCR, applied by TCRdb to the reads, yields one record per CDR3 protein. The data show about 470,000 distinct CDR3 sequences, around 33% seen once. In patients chosen for sequencing, flow cytometry had shown CD8+CD57+ cell expansion. The sequenced sample consisted of sorted CD4+, CD8+, or CD8+CD57+ T cells (not recorded which) from PBMCs. Receptors originate from a human donor with aplastic anemia.

CDR3 sequence reads: CASKKGWDEKLFF. The CDR3 DNA reads TGTGCCAGCAAAAAGGGTTGGGATGAAAAACTGTTTTTT. The chain links TRBV7-9 to TRBJ1-4; no definite D call. Germline loops: CDR1 SEHNR, CDR2 FQNEAQ (reference sequence). The CDR3 spans 13 residues. Trimming removed 7 bases from V and 6 bases from J, with 12 bases in between.

This clonotype was found many times. The chain joins TRBV15 to TRBJ1-6, with D unclear. Germline V gives CDR1 LNHNV, CDR2 YYDKDF (reference sequence). The CDR3 has 14 amino acids. V shed 2 bases and J shed 7 bases, with 9 bases lying between them. The CDR3 region has the DNA TGTGCCACCAGCAGATCGGGCCTCAATTCACCCCTCCACTTT. Translation gives CATSRSGLNSPLHF.

This clonotype occurred once. The chain has TRBV25-1 and TRBJ2-4, with D possibly TRBD2 on 6 matching bases. This CDR3 has 15 residues. V was pared by 4 bases and J by 2 bases, with 12 bases between. Germline V gives CDR1 MGHDK, CDR2 SYGVNS. CDR3 coding DNA: TGTGCCAGCAGTGCCCCGGAGGGGACCAAAAACATTCAGTACTTC. It specifies CASSAPEGTKNIQYF.

Many counts were recorded for this clonotype. The V gene is TRBV19, the J gene TRBJ2-1, with 11 bases matching TRBD2. Trimming cost V 10 bases and J 4 bases; bases outside gene matches: 9. The germline V gene encodes CDR1 LNHDA and CDR2 SQIVND (reference sequence). The CDR3 is made up of 15 amino acids. DNA for the CDR3: TGTGCCACTGGGGGACTAGCGGATGGGTACAATGAGCAGTTCTTC. Amino acids: CATGGLADGYNEQFF.

The V call is TRBV5-1, the J call TRBJ2-3; D unclear. V lost 0 bases, J lost 3 bases, and 14 bases lay in between. CDR1 is SGHRS and CDR2 is YFSETQ in the germline V gene. The CDR3 is made up of 16 amino acids. The CDR3 reads CASSLEGRSTTDTQYF. The CDR3 DNA sequence: TGCGCCAGCAGCTTGGAAGGTCGGAGCACGACAGATACGCAGTATTTT.

There are many counts of this clonotype. This sequence joins TRBV29-1 and TRBJ1-1; D is ambiguous. CDR3 length equals 12 residues. Germline assignment: CDR1 SQVTM and CDR2 ANQGSEA. Trimming took 2 bases from V and 2 from J, leaving 6 bases between them. This CDR3 is CSVETPNTEAFF. For the CDR3, the DNA is TGCAGCGTTGAAACTCCAAACACTGAAGCTTTCTTT.

The chain carries TRBV9 and TRBJ1-2; the D gene is possibly TRBD1 (5 bases). Per the germline V gene, CDR1 is SGDLS and CDR2 is YYNGEE. The V end was cut by 0 bases, the J end by 3 bases, with 9 bases between. The CDR3 runs 14 residues. The CDR3 sequence: CASSVEPGYYGYTF. CDR3 DNA sequence: TGTGCCAGCAGCGTAGAGCCAGGGTACTATGGCTACACCTTC.

This clonotype was detected many times. Compared with germline, one end of the junction differs, possibly owing to a read error. This chain joins TRBV7-7 and TRBJ2-2; D is undetermined. The V gene's germline CDR1 is SSHAT and CDR2 FNYEAQ (reference sequence). The length of the CDR3 is 14 residues. DNA of the CDR3: TGTGCTAGCAGCCCCACGCTCGACACCGGGGAGCTGTTTTTT. Its translation is CASSPTLDTGELFF. The full variable domain, its missing parts supplied by reference TRBV7-7 and TRBJ2-2, is GAGVSQSPRYKVTKRGQDVTLRCDPISSHATLYWYQQALGQGPEFLTYFNYEAQPDKSGLPSDRFSAERPEGSISTLTIQRTEQRDSAMYRCASSPTLDTGELFFGEGSRLTVL.

Remarks on this clonotype: The junction differs from germline at one of its ends, possibly a read error. The chain uses TRBV10-3 and TRBJ1-2; a possible D gene is TRBD1 (5 bases). This CDR3 spans 13 amino acids. Germline V gene lookup returns CDR1 ENHRY and CDR2 SYGVKD. The CDR3 sequence is CASSEGPYYGYTF. CDR3 in DNA: TGTGCCAGCAGTGAGGGACCATACTATGGCTACACCTTC.

This clonotype has a handful of counts. The chain uses TRBV3-1 and TRBJ1-6; D gene uncertain. Trimming left V 2 bases short and J 5 bases short, with 10 bases between. The CDR3 spans 15 residues. Germline V CDR1 and CDR2: LGHDT, YNNKEL (reference sequence). The CDR3 loop is CASSQQGLNNSPLHF. CDR3 nucleotide sequence: TGTGCCAGCAGCCAACAAGGACTGAATAATTCACCCCTCCACTTT.

The sample holds many counts of this clonotype. The rearrangement uses TRBV7-3 and TRBJ1-2; no reliable D call. Deletions cut 5 bases from V and 8 bases from J, with 15 bases between. This CDR3 is built from 13 residues. Germline V gives CDR1 SGHTA, CDR2 FQGTGA. CDR3 loop: CASSPGFGGGYTF. The CDR3 DNA reads TGTGCCAGCAGCCCCGGGTTCGGAGGGGGCTACACCTTC.

J is TRBJ1-5 and V is TRBV12-3 or TRBV12-4, with 8 bases fitting TRBD1. The CDR3 is made up of 16 amino acids. With V trimmed by 7 bases and J by 4 bases, 12 bases remained unmatched. This chain's CDR3 is CASNPGQGMSNQPQHF. For the CDR3, the DNA is TGTGCCAGCAATCCTGGACAGGGTATGAGTAATCAGCCCCAGCATTTT.

This clonotype was counted many times. The genes are TRBV10-3 and TRBJ2-3; 7 bases fit TRBD2. The length of the CDR3 is 13 residues. The junction had 0 bases not matched to a gene; V was cut back by 0 bases and J by 6 bases. Germline V gene sequence: CDR1 ENHRY, CDR2 SYGVKD. For the CDR3, the DNA is TGTGCCATCAGTGAGTCCGGGGGGGATACGCAGTATTTT. The encoded protein is CAISESGGDTQYF.

The chain is built from TRBV29-1 and TRBJ2-6; D is ambiguous. The V gene's germline CDR1 is SQVTM and CDR2 ANQGSEA. There are 12 residues in the CDR3. Trimming took off 7 bases at V and 4 bases at J, with 8 bases between the two ends. CDR3 coding DNA: TGCAGCGGCCTGACAGGGGCCAACGTCCTGACTTTC. Protein: CSGLTGANVLTF.

This clonotype was recorded at least ten times. This chain uses TRBV20-1 with TRBJ2-3; 7 bases are a match to TRBD2. This CDR3 has 14 amino acids. Per germline, CDR1 DFQATT and CDR2 SNEGSKA (reference sequence). V lost 7 bases to trimming and J lost 0 bases; unmatched junction nucleotides: 7. CDR3 in amino acids: CSGAAGVSTDTQYF. The CDR3 DNA reads as TGCAGTGGCGCGGCGGGGGTAAGCACAGATACGCAGTATTTT.

The sample holds a few counts of this clonotype. The rearrangement joins TRBV19 to TRBJ1-3; 7 bases align to TRBD1. CDR3 length: 15 amino acids. Germline CDR1 is LNHDA and CDR2 is SQIVND (reference sequence). V trimming: 3 bases; J trimming: 4 bases; junction bases outside the gene matches: 6. The CDR3 region is CASSISSTGGNTIYF. In DNA form, the CDR3 reads TGTGCCAGTAGTATTTCGTCGACAGGGGGAAACACCATATATTTT.

The sample holds a few counts of this clonotype. The V gene is TRBV15, the J gene TRBJ1-2; weak D call: TRBD1 (5 bases). The CDR3 covers 13 residues. Per the germline V gene, CDR1 is LNHNV and CDR2 is YYDKDF (reference sequence). V gave up 4 bases and J gave up 9 bases, with 15 bases separating them. The CDR3 is CATSKLRLDSYTF. CDR3 DNA: TGTGCCACCAGCAAGCTCCGTTTGGACAGCTACACCTTC.

This clonotype came up many times. The chain uses TRBV2 and TRBJ2-3, with D unresolved. Trimming shortened V by 7 bases and J by 4 bases, and 9 bases separated the two germline ends. CDR1 and CDR2 (germline): SNHLY, FYNNEI. This CDR3 has 12 residues. CDR3 DNA: TGTGCCAGCAAGATAGACCCAGATACGCAGTATTTT. Translated, it gives CASKIDPDTQYF.